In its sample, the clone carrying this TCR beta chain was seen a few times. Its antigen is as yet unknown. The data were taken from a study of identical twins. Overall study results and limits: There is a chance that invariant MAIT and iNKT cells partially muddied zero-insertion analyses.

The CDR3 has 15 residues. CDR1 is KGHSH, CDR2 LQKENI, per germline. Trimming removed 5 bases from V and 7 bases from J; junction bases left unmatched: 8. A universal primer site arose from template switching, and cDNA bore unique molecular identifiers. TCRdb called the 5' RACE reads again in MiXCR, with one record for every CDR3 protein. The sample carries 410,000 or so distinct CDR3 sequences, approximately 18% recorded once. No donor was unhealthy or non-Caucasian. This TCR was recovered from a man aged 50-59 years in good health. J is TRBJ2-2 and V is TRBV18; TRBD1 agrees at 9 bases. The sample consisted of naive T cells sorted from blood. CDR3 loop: CASSIGQGSVGELFF. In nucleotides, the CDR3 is TGTGCCAGCTCAATTGGACAGGGGAGTGTCGGGGAGCTGTTTTTT.